This record concerns one T cell receptor beta chain sequence. The data were produced by immunoSEQ multiplex PCR, yet TCRdb's version contains in-frame clones alone and is incomplete. The top ten hold over 3.5% of the sample, which has 100,000 or so clones, approximately 91% seen once. These data are taken from a study of T cell responses to AZD1222 COVID-19 vaccine. V was trimmed by 3 bases and J by 5 bases, leaving 18 bases between them. This CDR3 contains 16 residues. CDR1 and CDR2 from the germline V gene are SGHTA and FQGTGA. The chain joins TRBV7-3 to TRBJ2-3, with D possibly matching TRBD2 (5 bases). Sequences were derived from peripheral blood, sampled on day 0 of AZD1222 vaccination. The source is an adult in good health. The CDR3 nucleotides read TGTGCCAGCAGCTTGATAATGGATGGAGGAAGAGATACGCAGTATTTT. Amino acids: CASSLIMDGGRDTQYF.